Below are 5 T cell receptor beta chains sequenced from a single sample in a study of cytomegalovirus exposure and HLA in healthy donors. Primers included in the PCR were 60 Vbeta and 13 Jbeta primers. Using immunoSEQ multiplex PCR, the repertoire was profiled, and TCRdb retains in-frame clones only, with some absent. Counted here are some 84,000 clones, about three quarters occurring once; the ten biggest clones make up nearly 2.5%. The sample was PBMCs. Receptors originate from a male donor in good health and CMV-seropositive.

The genes are TRBV28 and TRBJ2-2; perhaps TRBD2 as D (6 bases). Deletions cut 2 bases from V and 6 bases from J, with 7 bases between. Germline CDR1 is MDHEN and CDR2 is SYDVKM. The CDR3 is made up of 13 amino acids. As DNA, the CDR3 is TGTGCCAGCAGTTTAGGAGGGCCCGGGGAGCTGTTTTTT. It yields the protein CASSLGGPGELFF.

This chain joins TRBV2 and TRBJ2-5, with 7 bases that match TRBD2. The J segment lost 0 bases and the V segment lost 11 bases, leaving 9 bases of the junction unmatched. Germline assignment: CDR1 SNHLY and CDR2 FYNNEI. CDR3 size: 14 residues. In DNA form, the CDR3 reads TGTGCCTCGGGGAGGGGCCAGTACCAAGAGACCCAGTACTTC. Protein: CASGRGQYQETQYF.

V and J are TRBV5-1 and TRBJ2-7; 10 bases map to TRBD1. The CDR3 runs to 16 residues. The V segment lost 2 bases and the J segment 2 bases; nucleotides outside the gene matches: 7. From germline, CDR1 is SGHRS and CDR2 YFSETQ. The CDR3 reads CASSFYGTGVAYEQYF. Written as DNA, the CDR3 is TGCGCCAGCAGCTTTTACGGGACAGGGGTAGCCTACGAGCAGTACTTC. Combining the CDR3 with reference TRBV5-1 and TRBJ2-7 gives the whole variable domain KAGVTQTPRYLIKTRGQQVTLSCSPISGHRSVSWYQQTPGQGLQFLFEYFSETQRNKGNFPGRFSGRQFSNSRSEMNVSTLELGDSALYLCASSFYGTGVAYEQYFGPGTRLTVT.

This clone was counted only a few times. V usage is TRBV30 and J usage is TRBJ1-2; TRBD1 matches at 8 bases. CDR1 and CDR2 from the germline V gene are GTSNPN and SVGIG (reference sequence). V was pared by 5 bases and J by 5 bases, with 7 bases of the junction left unmatched. The CDR3 runs 13 residues. CDR3 sequence: CAWETGDLYGYTF. The CDR3 DNA reads TGTGCCTGGGAGACAGGGGACTTATATGGCTACACCTTC.

The chain carries TRBV27 and TRBJ2-1, with D maybe TRBD2 (6 bases). The germline CDR1 and CDR2 sequences are MNHEY and SMNVEV (reference sequence). V lost 5 bases and J 12 bases, leaving 26 bases between the germline ends. The CDR3 contains 16 residues. The CDR3 region has the DNA TGTGCCAGCAGTCCGGAAACTAGCCTGATTTTCGTTGGGCAGTTCTTC. Translating gives CASSPETSLIFVGQFF.